These 30 T cell receptor beta chains originate from one sample sequenced in a study of blood T cell repertoires in COVID-19. The method was immunoSEQ multiplex PCR; TCRdb's version includes in-frame clones alone and lacks a portion of them. This table holds under 500,000 clones, around 89% found once. Sequenced sample: peripheral blood. These receptors were taken from a woman in her 30s with acute or convalescent COVID-19.

This chain links TRBV20-1 with TRBJ2-1, with D possibly matching TRBD1 (5 bases). Looked up from germline, CDR1 is DFQATT and CDR2 is SNEGSKA (reference sequence). Trimming left V 6 bases short and J 12 bases short, with 15 bases between. The CDR3 has 11 amino acids. CDR3 sequence reads: CSAQGTGGQFF. DNA of the CDR3: TGCAGTGCGCAGGGCACGGGTGGGCAGTTCTTC.

V is TRBV7-9 and J is TRBJ2-7, with D possibly being TRBD1 (6 bases). Germline-derived CDR1 and CDR2 are SEHNR and FQNEAQ (reference sequence). There are 14 residues in the CDR3. V gave up 5 bases and J gave up 1 base, with 12 bases separating them. In nucleotides, the CDR3 is TGTGCCAGCAGCCACGGGACACTTTCCTACGAGCAGTACTTC. Encoded protein: CASSHGTLSYEQYF.

This chain uses TRBV5-1 with TRBJ1-6, with D unresolved. This CDR3 is built from 15 residues. Germline values: CDR1 SGHRS, CDR2 YFSETQ. V lost 0 bases to trimming and J lost 9 bases, with 13 bases between them. CDR3 sequence reads: CASSLEGLAGSPLHF. CDR3 bases: TGCGCCAGCAGCTTGGAAGGCCTTGCAGGTTCACCCCTCCACTTT.

The chain employs TRBV4-1 and TRBJ1-6; D gene uncertain. V was trimmed by 2 bases and J by 13 bases, leaving 15 bases between them. The CDR3 covers 14 residues. The V gene's germline CDR1 is MGHRA and CDR2 YSYEKL. CDR3 DNA: TGCGCCAGCAGCCAATTCCCACAGTTTACCCCCCTCCACTTT. Encoded protein: CASSQFPQFTPLHF.

The gene calls are TRBV10-2 and TRBJ1-1; 7 positions match TRBD1. This CDR3 spans 14 amino acids. Trimming took 5 bases from V and 4 from J; bases not matched to a gene: 7. Germline loops: CDR1 WSHSY, CDR2 SAAADI. As DNA, the CDR3 is TGCGCCAGCAGTAGACAGGGAGAGGGCACTGAAGCTTTCTTT. Protein: CASSRQGEGTEAFF.

The genes are TRBV18 and TRBJ1-4; D is possibly TRBD1 (6 bases). CDR3 length: 12 residues. V was shortened by 3 bases and J by 14 bases, with 13 bases between the two germline ends. CDR1 KGHSH and CDR2 LQKENI come from the germline V gene. The DNA of the CDR3 is TGTGCCAGCTCACCTGCACAGGGAAGTCTGTTTTTT. It encodes CASSPAQGSLFF. Combining the CDR3 with reference TRBV18 and TRBJ1-4 gives the whole variable domain NAGVMQNPRHLVRRRGQEARLRCSPMKGHSHVYWYRQLPEEGLKFMVYLQKENIIDESGMPKERFSAEFPKEGPSILRIQQVVRGDSAAYFCASSPAQGSLFFGSGTQLSVL.

The V gene is TRBV19, the J gene TRBJ2-1, with 9 nucleotides matching TRBD1. Germline CDR1 LNHDA, CDR2 SQIVND (reference sequence). The CDR3 totals 15 residues. V shed 5 bases and J 9 bases; nucleotides not matched to a gene: 11. The CDR3: CASSLRQGVFGEQFF. CDR3 DNA: TGTGCCAGTAGTCTTCGACAGGGGGTTTTTGGTGAGCAGTTCTTC.

This chain links TRBV19 with TRBJ1-1; 8 nucleotides align to TRBD1. Germline V gene data show CDR1 as LNHDA and CDR2 as SQIVND (reference sequence). The junction had 3 bases not matched to a gene; V was cut back by 5 bases and J by 1 base. This CDR3 is 14 amino acids long. CDR3 coding DNA: TGTGCCAGTAGTGACAGGGGTAGGAACACTGAAGCTTTCTTT. The encoded protein is CASSDRGRNTEAFF.

The V gene is TRBV12-3 or TRBV12-4, the J gene TRBJ1-1, with 7 bases fitting TRBD1. The CDR3 loop spans 11 amino acids. V lost 6 bases and J lost 11; bases outside the gene matches: 6. This CDR3 is CASRRGLIAFF. CDR3 coding DNA: TGTGCCAGCAGGAGGGGGCTGATTGCTTTCTTT.

The genes are TRBV30 and TRBJ2-1; 9 nucleotides agree with TRBD1. Trimming at V came to 3 bases and at J to 10 bases, leaving 7 bases not matched to a gene. CDR3 length: 13 residues. CDR1 and CDR2 from the germline V gene are GTSNPN and SVGIG (reference sequence). CDR3 protein: CAWRQGASSEQFF. DNA of the CDR3: TGTGCCTGGAGACAGGGGGCGTCAAGCGAGCAGTTCTTC.

This sequence joins TRBV6-5 and TRBJ1-2; D is possibly TRBD1 (6 bases). This CDR3 is built from 16 residues. Germline CDR1 reads MNHEY; CDR2 reads SVGAGI. The V and J ends lost 0 bases and 4 bases respectively, with 15 bases between them. The CDR3 DNA follows: TGTGCCAGCAGTTACTCTGGGTCAGGGGAGAGCTATGGCTACACCTTC. The encoded protein is CASSYSGSGESYGYTF.

This clone was detected only a few times. This rearrangement joins TRBV19 to TRBJ1-6; possibly TRBD1 for D (5 bases). In germline, CDR1 is LNHDA, CDR2 SQIVND (reference sequence). The CDR3 is 13 amino acids. V lost 3 bases to trimming and J lost 10 bases, with 10 bases between them. This CDR3 reads CASSMSRVSPLHF. The CDR3 nucleotides are TGTGCCAGTAGTATGAGCAGGGTCTCACCCCTCCACTTT.

The chain employs TRBV11-3 and TRBJ2-1, with 8 bases identical to TRBD2. J gave up 3 bases and V 6 bases, and 4 bases lay outside the gene matches. The germline gives CDR1 SGHNT, CDR2 YENEEA. CDR3 length equals 14 residues. CDR3 sequence: CASSPGGDYNEQFF. For the CDR3, the DNA is TGTGCCAGCAGTCCCGGGGGGGACTACAATGAGCAGTTCTTC.

The V and J genes are TRBV6-6 and TRBJ2-3, with TRBD2 matching 9 bases. Germline trimming cut 2 bases from V and 4 bases from J; bases unmatched to any gene: 7. Germline V lookup: CDR1 MNHNY, CDR2 SVGAGI (reference sequence). CDR3 length: 16 residues. CDR3 loop: CASSYRGGGAPDTQYF. In DNA, the CDR3 is TGTGCCAGCAGTTACCGGGGCGGGGGGGCCCCAGATACGCAGTATTTT.

The chain has TRBV5-5 and TRBJ1-5, with D hard to call. This CDR3 spans 14 amino acids. Germline values: CDR1 SGHKS, CDR2 YYEKEE (reference sequence). Trimming left V 0 bases short and J 0 bases short, with 4 bases between. In DNA, the CDR3 is TGTGCCAGCAGCTTGGCCGGTAGCAATCAGCCCCAGCATTTT. Translation: CASSLAGSNQPQHF.

The chain joins TRBV6-5 to TRBJ1-2; 9 bases match TRBD1. The CDR3 contains 11 residues. Germline trimming cut 11 bases from V and 7 bases from J; bases unmatched to any gene: 5. Germline CDR1 and CDR2: MNHEY and SVGAGI. The CDR3: CAVGQGFGYTF. The CDR3, as DNA: TGTGCCGTGGGACAGGGATTTGGCTACACCTTC.

The rearrangement joins TRBV7-2 to TRBJ2-1; 7 nucleotides agree with TRBD1. V dropped 4 bases and J dropped 12; count of bases not matched to a gene: 12. This CDR3 comprises 14 residues. The germline V gene has CDR1 SGHTA and CDR2 FQGNSA. Here the CDR3 reads CASSYDRTGPRQFF. The CDR3, as DNA: TGTGCCAGCAGCTACGATCGGACAGGCCCAAGGCAGTTCTTC. Full variable domain (outside the CDR3, taken from reference TRBV7-2 and TRBJ2-1): GAGVSQSPSNKVTEKGKDVELRCDPISGHTALYWYRQSLGQGLEFLIYFQGNSAPDKSGLPSDRFSAERTGGSVSTLTIQRTQQEDSAVYLCASSYDRTGPRQFFGPGTRLTVL.

This chain links TRBV28 with TRBJ2-4, with TRBD2 matching 9 bases. In germline, CDR1 is MDHEN, CDR2 SYDVKM. This CDR3 is 16 amino acids long. V shed 8 bases, J shed 0 bases, and the junction held 8 bases outside the gene matches. The CDR3 DNA is TGTGCCAGCTCCTCGCGGGGGGGCCTAGCCAAAAACATTCAGTACTTC. This codes for CASSSRGGLAKNIQYF.

J is TRBJ1-4 and V is TRBV3-1 (or the pseudogene TRBV3-2), with 9 bases lining up with TRBD1. V lost 4 bases and J lost 4; bases outside the gene matches: 7. Germline CDR1 and CDR2: LGHDT and YNNKEL (reference sequence). The CDR3 sequence is 16 residues long. CDR3 nucleotides: TGTGCCAGCAGCCTCAAATACAGGGGGCATAATGAAAAACTGTTTTTT. Protein sequence: CASSLKYRGHNEKLFF.

A few counts support this clone. The J gene is TRBJ2-7, the V gene TRBV7-2, with 9 bases lining up with TRBD2. Looked up from germline, CDR1 is SGHTA and CDR2 is FQGNSA. After removal of 2 bases from V and 7 bases from J, the junction contained 18 bases not matched to a gene. This CDR3 is built from 18 residues. The CDR3 sequence: CASSLHPVSGGRVGEQYF. CDR3 sequence (DNA): TGTGCCAGCAGCTTACACCCTGTAAGCGGCGGGAGGGTTGGGGAGCAGTACTTC.

V and J are TRBV7-9 and TRBJ1-2, with no clear D. Trimming cost V 6 bases and J 1 base, with 6 bases left between them. This CDR3 spans 12 amino acids. Per germline, CDR1 SEHNR and CDR2 FQNEAQ (reference sequence). The CDR3 bases are TGTGCCAGCAGTGTCTATAACTATGGCTACACCTTC. Translated: CASSVYNYGYTF.

V usage is TRBV25-1 and J usage is TRBJ2-7, with D perhaps TRBD1 (6 bases). Germline V gene sequence: CDR1 MGHDK, CDR2 SYGVNS. The CDR3 totals 13 residues. V was pared by 8 bases and J by 7 bases, with 18 bases between. In DNA form, the CDR3 reads TGTGCCAGCGTACCAACCAGGGGTACTGAGCAGTACTTC. The encoded protein is CASVPTRGTEQYF.

The rearrangement uses TRBV24-1 and TRBJ2-2; maybe TRBD2 (6 bases). V dropped 1 base and J dropped 4 bases, with 12 bases sitting between them. This CDR3 is 16 amino acids long. The germline gives CDR1 KGHDR, CDR2 SFDVKD. The CDR3 nucleotides are TGTGCCACCAGTGATTTCAGGGCGGGGAGCACCGGGGAGCTGTTTTTT. This sequence encodes CATSDFRAGSTGELFF.

This clone appeared a few times. The chain is built from TRBV6-5 and TRBJ1-1; 7 bases fit TRBD1. The germline V gene encodes CDR1 MNHEY and CDR2 SVGAGI. CDR3 length equals 14 residues. With 4 bases clipped from V and 2 bases from J, the junction kept 4 bases outside the gene matches. CDR3 bases: TGTGCCAGCAGTTCCGACAGGGCCAACACTGAAGCTTTCTTT. Protein sequence: CASSSDRANTEAFF.

This chain uses TRBV7-9 with TRBJ1-4; D may be TRBD1 (5 bases). V was cut by 5 bases and J by 6 bases, with 13 bases left in between. This CDR3 region has 14 residues. Germline values: CDR1 SEHNR, CDR2 FQNEAQ (reference sequence). The CDR3 loop reads CASSPGGVHEKLFF. In DNA form, the CDR3 reads TGTGCCAGCAGCCCCGGGGGAGTGCATGAAAAACTGTTTTTT.

The CDR3, as DNA: TGTGCCAGCAGCATGAGACGGACATACGAGCAGTACTTC. It translates to CASSMRRTYEQYF. The chain is built from TRBV27 and TRBJ2-7; the D gene is possibly TRBD1 (5 bases). Germline V CDR1 and CDR2: MNHEY, SMNVEV (reference sequence). The CDR3 sequence is 13 residues long. Deletions cut 6 bases from V and 4 bases from J, with 13 bases between.

The V call is TRBV10-3, the J call TRBJ2-5; TRBD1 matches 8 bases. The CDR3 totals 15 residues. J was trimmed by 3 bases and V by 3 bases; bases with no gene match: 6. Germline V gene sequence: CDR1 ENHRY, CDR2 SYGVKD. The CDR3 sequence: CAISDRDRNEETQYF. CDR3 DNA sequence: TGTGCCATCAGTGACCGGGACAGGAATGAAGAGACCCAGTACTTC.

The rearrangement uses TRBV5-1 and TRBJ2-7; D might be TRBD2 (5 bases). The CDR3 loop spans 15 amino acids. The germline V gene has CDR1 SGHRS and CDR2 YFSETQ. Deletions cut 4 bases from V and 0 bases from J, with 14 bases between. This chain's CDR3 is CASSPVAGSSYEQYF. DNA for the CDR3: TGCGCCAGCAGCCCGGTAGCTGGGAGCTCCTACGAGCAGTACTTC.

V gene TRBV19 combines with J gene TRBJ2-3; perhaps TRBD1 as D (5 bases). CDR3 size: 14 residues. Per the germline V gene, CDR1 is LNHDA and CDR2 is SQIVND (reference sequence). V was cut by 3 bases and J by 1 base, with 8 bases left in between. CDR3 bases: TGTGCCAGTAGTATCGACAGACGCACAGATACGCAGTATTTT. Translating gives CASSIDRRTDTQYF. The variable domain in full, with the rest retrieved from reference TRBV19 and TRBJ2-3, is DGGITQSPKYLFRKEGQNVTLSCEQNLNHDAMYWYRQDPGQGLRLIYYSQIVNDFQKGDIAEGYSVSREKKESFPLTVTSAQKNPTAFYLCASSIDRRTDTQYFGPGTRLTVL.

The CDR3 coding sequence is TGTGCCACCAGTGATTCTCCGGGACAGGGGCGGGGTACGCAGTATTTT. As protein: CATSDSPGQGRGTQYF. The chain couples TRBV24-1 to TRBJ2-3, with 10 nucleotides matching TRBD1. This CDR3 comprises 16 residues. V was clipped by 2 bases and J by 8 bases; unmatched bases: 9. In germline, CDR1 is KGHDR, CDR2 SFDVKD.